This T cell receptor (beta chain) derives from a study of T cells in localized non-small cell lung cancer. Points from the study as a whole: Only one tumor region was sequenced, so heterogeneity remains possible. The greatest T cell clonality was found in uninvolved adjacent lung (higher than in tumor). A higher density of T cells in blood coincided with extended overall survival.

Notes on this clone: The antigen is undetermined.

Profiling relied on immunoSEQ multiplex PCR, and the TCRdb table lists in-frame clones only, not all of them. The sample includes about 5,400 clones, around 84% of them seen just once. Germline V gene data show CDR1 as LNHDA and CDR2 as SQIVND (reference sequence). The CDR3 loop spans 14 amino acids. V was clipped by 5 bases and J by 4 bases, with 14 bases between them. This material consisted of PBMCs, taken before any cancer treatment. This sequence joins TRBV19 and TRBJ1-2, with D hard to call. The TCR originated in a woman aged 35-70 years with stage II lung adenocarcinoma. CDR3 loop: CASSPQLGPYGYTF. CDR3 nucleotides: TGTGCCAGTAGTCCTCAGCTAGGACCCTATGGCTACACCTTC.